Following are 29 T cell receptor beta chains from one sample sequenced in a study of Tregs in tolerant kidney transplant recipients. Data came from immunoSEQ multiplex PCR; TCRdb stores just in-frame clones and leaves some out. The sample's table shows over 45,000 clones. The sample consisted of CD4+ T cells from blood, taken before the transplant. Receptor source: a human donor who received a combined kidney and bone marrow transplant.

With respect to this clone: The read is 3 residues too short to cover the CDR3 end, so that end is filled in from the germline J gene. The rearrangement uses TRBV19 and TRBJ2-5; maybe TRBD1 (6 bases). Trimming took off 7 bases at V and 3 bases at J, with 12 bases between the two ends. Germline V gene lookup returns CDR1 LNHDA and CDR2 SQIVND (reference sequence). The CDR3 has 13 amino acids. The sequenced part of the CDR3 DNA is TGTGCCAGTACCGCCCAGGGGAAAGAGACC. Encoded protein: CASTAQGKET. The whole CDR3 sequence reads CASTAQGKETQYF.

On this clone itself: The read terminates 3 residues ahead of where the CDR3 ends, so the germline J gene completes it. V is TRBV30 and J is TRBJ1-5; perhaps TRBD1 as D (6 bases). Germline V gene data show CDR1 as GTSNPN and CDR2 as SVGIG (reference sequence). The CDR3 is 13 residues long. V was cut by 2 bases and J by 8 bases, with 13 bases left in between. The sequenced CDR3 bases are TGTGCCTGGAGTCAGGGGTTGAATGAGCCC. This codes for CAWSQGLNEP. The whole CDR3 protein reads CAWSQGLNEPQHF.

Turning to this clone: Read sequence stops 3 residues before the CDR3 end, and the germline J gene provides the missing end. The chain has TRBV10-3 and TRBJ1-1; no clear D gene. Germline-derived CDR1 and CDR2 are ENHRY and SYGVKD. V was shortened by 3 bases and J by 1 base, with 6 bases between the two germline ends. The CDR3 is made up of 13 amino acids. The CDR3 sequence: CAISDRKNTEAFF. The DNA read from the CDR3 is TGTGCCATCAGTGACAGGAAGAACACTGAA.

The CDR3 here is CASSEDGGLGRNTEAFF. The sequenced part of the CDR3 DNA is TGTGCCAGCTCAGAAGACGGGGGGCTTGGGAGAAACACTGAA. The gene calls are TRBV18 and TRBJ1-1, with D perhaps TRBD1 (6 bases). Coverage ceases 3 residues before the CDR3 finishes, and the germline J gene fills in the end. V lost 5 bases, J lost 2 bases, and 21 bases lay in between. CDR1 and CDR2 (germline): KGHSH, LQKENI. This CDR3 comprises 17 residues.

Regarding this clone: From the germline J gene comes the end of the CDR3, since the read stops 3 residues before it. V gene TRBV7-2 combines with J gene TRBJ2-7; TRBD2 might be the D (6 bases). This CDR3 has 15 amino acids. V was cut by 4 bases and J by 0 bases, with 13 bases left in between. The germline V gene has CDR1 SGHTA and CDR2 FQGNSA. This CDR3 is CASSSEAGTSYEQYF. The sequenced part of the CDR3 DNA is TGTGCCAGCAGCTCCGAAGCGGGCACCTCCTACGAG.

As to this clone: The read terminates 3 residues before the CDR3 end, so the remaining end is supplied by the germline J gene. The V call is TRBV20-1, the J call TRBJ2-7, with 8 positions matching TRBD2. There are 16 residues in the CDR3. Looked up from germline, CDR1 is DFQATT and CDR2 is SNEGSKA (reference sequence). V was pared by 3 bases and J by 5 bases, with 15 bases of the junction left unmatched. CDR3 sequence: CSASKRGLVVPDEQYF. The sequenced CDR3 bases are TGCAGTGCTAGTAAGCGGGGACTAGTCGTGCCGGACGAG.

Points on this clone: The read ends 3 residues shy of where the CDR3 ends; the end is completed using the germline J gene. The genes are TRBV18 and TRBJ2-1; D ambiguous. Trimming stripped 2 bases from V and 6 bases from J, with 23 bases between. The CDR3 length is 18 residues. Germline CDR1 reads KGHSH; CDR2 reads LQKENI. The CDR3 here is CASSPNEAALRSLNEQFF. The CDR3 bases that were read are TGTGCCAGCTCACCAAACGAAGCCGCACTACGCTCACTCAATGAG.

With respect to this clone: The CDR3 extends 3 residues past the end of the read, so its final part is completed from the germline J gene. The chain joins TRBV19 to TRBJ1-1; D uncertain. V lost 3 bases, J lost 1 base, and 9 bases lay in between. Per the germline V gene, CDR1 is LNHDA and CDR2 is SQIVND (reference sequence). The CDR3 length is 14 residues. CDR3 DNA, as far as it was read: TGTGCCAGTAGTATCCCCCCAGAGAACACTGAA. This translates into CASSIPPENTE. Given in full, the CDR3 is CASSIPPENTEAFF. The entire variable domain, with the rest obtained from reference TRBV19 and TRBJ1-1, is as follows: DGGITQSPKYLFRKEGQNVTLSCEQNLNHDAMYWYRQDPGQGLRLIYYSQIVNDFQKGDIAEGYSVSREKKESFPLTVTSAQKNPTAFYLCASSIPPENTEAFFGQGTRLTVV.

The part of the CDR3 DNA that was read is TGTGCCAGCAGCCGGACTAGCGGGAGCTATGAG. Translated, it gives CASSRTSGSYE. The whole CDR3 protein is CASSRTSGSYEQFF. The chain carries TRBV5-4 and TRBJ2-1; TRBD2 matches 13 bases. The CDR3 end is not reached by the read, which stops 3 residues before it; the germline J gene fills it in. Trimming removed 4 bases from V and 8 bases from J; junction bases left unmatched: 3. The CDR3 spans 14 residues. In germline, CDR1 is SGHNT, CDR2 YYREEE (reference sequence).

Comment on this clone: The sequence runs out 3 residues before the end of the CDR3; the remainder is reconstructed from the germline J gene. The J gene is TRBJ1-5, the V gene TRBV7-8; 7 positions agree with TRBD1. The CDR3 extends over 14 amino acids. The germline V gene encodes CDR1 SGHVS and CDR2 FQNEAQ. The trim removed 6 bases at V and 3 bases at J, leaving 5 bases unmatched. This CDR3 is CASSSTGANQPQHF. The part of the CDR3 DNA that was read is TGTGCCAGCAGTTCCACAGGGGCCAATCAGCCC.

A word on this clone: The read terminates 3 residues before the CDR3 end, so the remaining end is supplied by the germline J gene. The J gene is TRBJ1-1, the V gene TRBV7-3, with D possibly being TRBD1 (6 bases). V was shortened by 2 bases and J by 5 bases, with 15 bases between the two germline ends. There are 15 residues in the CDR3. In germline, CDR1 is SGHTA, CDR2 FQGTGA. The covered CDR3 bases are TGTGCCAGCAGCTTAGGCGGGGGCGGAAGAACTGAA. Translation: CASSLGGGGRTE. The whole CDR3 sequence reads CASSLGGGGRTEAFF.

As to this clone: The read ends 3 residues early relative to the CDR3; the germline J gene fills the gap. J is TRBJ2-1 and V is TRBV20-1; TRBD2 agrees at 12 bases. CDR3 length: 13 amino acids. V shed 6 bases and J 8 bases; nucleotides not matched to a gene: 5. Germline CDR1 DFQATT, CDR2 SNEGSKA (reference sequence). CDR3 DNA, as far as it was read: TGCAGTGCAACGGGACTAGCGGGCTATGAG. This encodes CSATGLAGYE. In full, the CDR3 is CSATGLAGYEQFF.

Turning to this clone: The CDR3 end falls 3 residues outside the read, so it is completed with the germline J gene. This chain links TRBV30 with TRBJ2-7, with 13 bases lining up with TRBD2. Trimming removed 3 bases from V and 6 bases from J; junction bases left unmatched: 5. The germline gives CDR1 GTSNPN, CDR2 SVGIG (reference sequence). The CDR3 has 14 amino acids. The sequenced CDR3 bases are TGTGCCTGGAGGGTACTAGCGGGAGGGCGCGAG. This translates into CAWRVLAGGRE. The whole CDR3 reads CAWRVLAGGREQYF. The complete variable domain, with remaining parts taken from reference TRBV30 and TRBJ2-7, reads SQTIHQWPATLVQPVGSPLSLECTVEGTSNPNLYWYRQAAGRGLQLLFYSVGIGQISSEVPQNLSASRPQDRQFILSSKKLLLSDSGFYLCAWRVLAGGREQYFGPGTRLTVT.

To note about this clone: The read ends 3 residues early relative to the CDR3; the germline J gene fills the gap. The chain employs TRBV2 and TRBJ2-7; the D gene is possibly TRBD1 (6 bases). Germline V gene sequence: CDR1 SNHLY, CDR2 FYNNEI. Trimming removed 4 bases from V and 3 bases from J, with 13 bases in between. The CDR3 spans 14 residues. CDR3 residues: CASSAQGPNYEQYF. The covered CDR3 bases are TGTGCCAGCAGTGCCCAGGGGCCCAACTACGAG.

Concerning this clone: The sequence runs out 3 residues before the end of the CDR3; the remainder is reconstructed from the germline J gene. The chain carries TRBV7-2 and TRBJ2-3, with TRBD2 matching over 8 bases. This CDR3 spans 16 amino acids. Germline V gene lookup returns CDR1 SGHTA and CDR2 FQGNSA. J lost 1 base, V lost 0 bases, and 3 bases had no gene match. This CDR3 reads CASSLALTSGTDTQYF. The covered CDR3 bases are TGTGCCAGCAGCTTAGCACTGACTAGCGGCACAGATACG.

CDR3 DNA (partial): TGTGCCAGCAGCACGGACAGCAAAAATCAGCCC. This gives the protein CASSTDSKNQP. The full CDR3 sequence reads CASSTDSKNQPQHF. V gene TRBV7-2 combines with J gene TRBJ1-5; weak D call: TRBD1 (6 bases). The read ends 3 residues early relative to the CDR3; the germline J gene fills the gap. This CDR3 spans 14 amino acids. The V end was cut by 5 bases, the J end by 4 bases, with 12 bases between. Germline V gene data show CDR1 as SGHTA and CDR2 as FQGNSA.

Turning to this clone: The CDR3 end is not reached by the read, which stops 3 residues before it; the germline J gene fills it in. V gene TRBV6-2 or TRBV6-3 combines with J gene TRBJ2-7, with 7 nucleotides matching TRBD2. CDR1 and CDR2 (germline): MNHEY, SVGEGT. The CDR3 sequence is 14 residues long. V gave up 4 bases and J gave up 2 bases; unmatched junction bases: 5. CDR3 bases read: TGTGCCAGCAGTTCCGCGGGAGCAACCTACGAG. Protein product: CASSSAGATYE. Given in full, the CDR3 is CASSSAGATYEQYF.

Regarding this clone: The CDR3 is cut off 3 residues early in the read; its end comes from the germline J gene. This sequence joins TRBV30 and TRBJ2-7; D is ambiguous. The CDR3 spans 15 residues. V lost 2 bases and J 0 bases, leaving 14 bases between the germline ends. The V gene's germline CDR1 is GTSNPN and CDR2 SVGIG (reference sequence). The CDR3 loop reads CAWSQPGDTSYEQYF. Incomplete CDR3 DNA: TGTGCCTGGAGTCAACCCGGTGACACCTCCTACGAG.

As for this clone: The read ends 3 residues shy of where the CDR3 ends; the end is completed using the germline J gene. The J gene is TRBJ2-7, the V gene TRBV5-1, with 7 bases matching TRBD1. Germline assignment: CDR1 SGHRS and CDR2 YFSETQ. The length of the CDR3 is 15 residues. V was pared by 4 bases and J by 0 bases, with 7 bases of the junction left unmatched. Here the CDR3 reads CASSLLGQNSYEQYF. CDR3 DNA (partial): TGCGCCAGCAGCCTACTGGGACAGAACTCCTACGAG.

Comment on this clone: The read terminates 3 residues ahead of where the CDR3 ends, so the germline J gene completes it. The gene calls are TRBV7-2 and TRBJ2-3; 9 bases map to TRBD2. V was pared by 5 bases and J by 2 bases, with 5 bases of the junction left unmatched. CDR1 is SGHTA and CDR2 is FQGNSA in the germline V gene. The CDR3 sequence is 15 residues long. The CDR3 sequence: CASSRTSALTDTQYF. The covered CDR3 bases are TGTGCCAGCAGCCGGACTAGCGCCCTCACAGATACG.

About this clone itself: The read stops 3 residues short of the end of the CDR3; the missing end is completed from the germline J gene. V is TRBV6-1 and J is TRBJ1-6; possibly TRBD1 for D (6 bases). CDR1 MNHNS and CDR2 SASEGT come from the germline V gene. V shed 3 bases and J shed 5 bases, with 14 bases lying between them. This CDR3 is built from 16 residues. The sequenced CDR3 bases are TGTGCCAGCAGTGAGCAACCGGGACAAAATAATTCACCC. This codes for CASSEQPGQNNSP. The whole CDR3 region reads CASSEQPGQNNSPLHF.

Notes on this clone: The CDR3 end is not reached by the read, which stops 3 residues before it; the germline J gene fills it in. The V gene is TRBV20-1, the J gene TRBJ2-1, with TRBD2 matching 7 bases. The CDR3 runs to 14 residues. Germline V CDR1 and CDR2: DFQATT, SNEGSKA (reference sequence). V shed 8 bases and J 0 bases; nucleotides not matched to a gene: 7. The sequenced part of the CDR3 DNA is TGCAGTACTCAAGGGGAGGGCTCCTACAATGAG. Protein product: CSTQGEGSYNE. In full, the CDR3 is CSTQGEGSYNEQFF.

As to this clone: The CDR3 end falls 3 residues outside the read, so it is completed with the germline J gene. This chain joins TRBV7-9 and TRBJ2-2, with TRBD1 identical over 8 bases. CDR3 size: 14 residues. V dropped 6 bases and J dropped 5; count of bases not matched to a gene: 5. Germline V CDR1 and CDR2: SEHNR, FQNEAQ (reference sequence). CDR3 amino acids: CASRDRGETGELFF. The CDR3 bases that were read are TGTGCCAGCAGAGACAGGGGTGAGACCGGGGAG. The variable domain in full, completed from reference TRBV7-9 and TRBJ2-2, reads DTGVSQNPRHKITKRGQNVTFRCDPISEHNRLYWYRQTLGQGPEFLTYFQNEAQLEKSRLLSDRFSAERPKGSFSTLEIQRTEQGDSAMYLCASRDRGETGELFFGEGSRLTVL.

As regards this clone: The read gets to within 3 residues of the CDR3 end, and the germline J gene fills in the rest. J is TRBJ2-2 and V is TRBV18, with 9 bases aligning to TRBD2. Germline V CDR1 and CDR2: KGHSH, LQKENI. There are 15 residues in the CDR3. V lost 2 bases and J lost 3; bases outside the gene matches: 1. CDR3 sequence reads: CASSPLAGDTGELFF. The part of the CDR3 DNA that was read is TGTGCCAGCTCACCATTAGCGGGAGACACCGGGGAG.

A note on this clone: The read ends 3 residues shy of where the CDR3 ends; the end is completed using the germline J gene. The V gene is TRBV19, the J gene TRBJ2-3; 8 nucleotides agree with TRBD1. Germline V gene sequence: CDR1 LNHDA, CDR2 SQIVND (reference sequence). The V segment lost 6 bases and the J segment 8 bases; nucleotides outside the gene matches: 16. This CDR3 contains 16 residues. CDR3 sequence reads: CASSPGQAAPMVTQYF. Incomplete CDR3 DNA: TGTGCCAGTAGCCCGGGACAGGCTGCCCCCATGGTTACG.

With respect to this clone: The read terminates 3 residues before the CDR3 end, so the remaining end is supplied by the germline J gene. The chain recombines TRBV6-2 or TRBV6-3 with TRBJ2-3, with D tentatively TRBD2 (6 bases). V was trimmed by 2 bases and J by 2 bases, leaving 11 bases between them. Germline CDR1 reads MNHEY; CDR2 reads SVGEGT. CDR3 size: 15 residues. CDR3 amino acids: CASSYNSGSTDTQYF. The CDR3 bases that were read are TGTGCCAGCAGTTACAATAGCGGCTCCACAGATACG.

A note on this clone: The CDR3 is cut off 3 residues early in the read; its end comes from the germline J gene. This chain joins TRBV20-1 and TRBJ2-1; no definite D call. The V end was cut by 1 base, the J end by 6 bases, with 13 bases between. Germline CDR1 DFQATT, CDR2 SNEGSKA (reference sequence). This CDR3 region has 14 residues. Incomplete CDR3 DNA: TGCAGTGCTAGAGGCTACTCACTCACCAATGAG. Residues: CSARGYSLTNE. The whole CDR3 reads CSARGYSLTNEQFF.

About this clone: The read terminates 3 residues before the CDR3 end, so the remaining end is supplied by the germline J gene. The chain combines TRBV20-1 with TRBJ2-1; unclear D gene. V shed 1 base and J shed 9 bases, with 10 bases lying between them. The germline V gene has CDR1 DFQATT and CDR2 SNEGSKA (reference sequence). The CDR3 has 12 amino acids. CDR3 DNA, as far as it was read: TGCAGTGCTAGAGGTCTGGCGGCTGAG. Translating gives CSARGLAAE. The CDR3, in full, reads CSARGLAAEQFF.

As to this clone: The sequenced fragment ends 3 residues before the CDR3 boundary, so the rest is inferred from the germline J gene. This chain links TRBV20-1 with TRBJ2-5; D may be TRBD2 (7 bases). Germline CDR1 reads DFQATT; CDR2 reads SNEGSKA (reference sequence). CDR3 length equals 15 residues. Deletions cut 0 bases from V and 1 base from J, with 12 bases between. The sequenced part of the CDR3 DNA is TGCAGTGCTAGAGATGTTGGGGGGGCCCAAGAGACC. Translation gives CSARDVGGAQET. Given in full, the CDR3 is CSARDVGGAQETQYF.